This T cell receptor (beta chain) appears in the sequencing data of a study of T cells in Graves' hyperthyroidism and ophthalmopathy. This clonotype was observed many times. What it binds is not known. General study results and limits: In validation, the model predicted ophthalmopathy. These predictions came a median roughly 6 months before onset. Separation of ophthalmopathy from stable hyperthyroidism was achieved by a 13 V-J model. Blood samples included most of the expanded thyroid clonotypes exceeding 0.001.

What was amplified from RNA transcripts were TCR beta CDR3 regions. Researchers ran a first-round RT-PCR on the TCR CDR3 using the HTBI primer set. TCRdb reprocessed the multiplex PCR reads with MiXCR, giving one entry per CDR3 protein. The sample lists over 500,000 distinct CDR3 sequences, around 15% seen once, with over 11% in the top ten. Germline CDR1 and CDR2: MDHEN and SYDVKM. The CDR3 runs to 14 residues. With V trimmed by 2 bases and J by 7 bases, 5 bases remained unmatched. Graves' hyperthyroidism without ophthalmopathy progression within 18 months was termed stable. The receptor was isolated from a woman in her forties with Graves' hyperthyroidism. V is TRBV28 and J is TRBJ1-5; TRBD1 agrees at 7 bases. Input material: blood. Here the CDR3 DNA reads TGTGCCAGCAGTTTACGGGCAGGGGGACAGCCCCAGCATTTT. This translates into CASSLRAGGQPQHF.